One and the same sample provided the 30 T cell receptor beta chains below, sequenced in a study of T cell responses to AZD1222 COVID-19 vaccine. Libraries were prepared by immunoSEQ multiplex PCR; TCRdb keeps only in-frame clonotypes and omits some of them. The sample contains some 130,000 clones, roughly 88% of which appear only once. The source was peripheral blood, collected on day 0 of AZD1222 vaccination. The receptors here all came from an adult in good health.

V gene TRBV2 combines with J gene TRBJ2-7, with D perhaps TRBD1 (6 bases). The V gene's germline CDR1 is SNHLY and CDR2 FYNNEI. This CDR3 contains 15 residues. The V end was cut by 5 bases, the J end by 2 bases, with 16 bases between. The CDR3 sequence: CASSSPYRVTYEQYF. DNA for the CDR3: TGTGCCAGCAGTTCCCCCTACAGGGTCACCTACGAGCAGTACTTC.

The chain links TRBV5-1 to TRBJ1-4, with TRBD1 matching 7 bases. The CDR3 consists of 16 residues. From germline, CDR1 is SGHRS and CDR2 YFSETQ. Trimming removed 4 bases from V and 5 bases from J; junction bases left unmatched: 11. CDR3 DNA: TGCGCCAGCAGCCTTGGACAGGCATCCGGGAATGAAAAACTGTTTTTT. Its protein product is CASSLGQASGNEKLFF.

This chain connects TRBV27 to TRBJ2-1; the D call may be TRBD1 or TRBD2 (5 bases each). The CDR3 is 14 amino acids. Trimming removed 5 bases from V and 6 bases from J, with 14 bases in between. Germline V lookup: CDR1 MNHEY, CDR2 SMNVEV (reference sequence). The CDR3 loop is CASSPGHSGNEQFF. Written as DNA, the CDR3 is TGTGCCAGCAGTCCAGGACACAGCGGCAATGAGCAGTTCTTC.

This rearrangement joins TRBV14 to TRBJ2-1, with D perhaps matching TRBD2 (5 bases). Trimming shortened V by 3 bases and J by 6 bases, and 15 bases separated the two germline ends. The CDR3 is made up of 15 amino acids. Germline CDR1 reads SGHDN; CDR2 reads FVKESK. The CDR3 coding sequence is TGTGCCAGCAGCCAGCCGGGAAAGACCCTCAATGAGCAGTTCTTC. Amino acids: CASSQPGKTLNEQFF.

The chain carries TRBV5-1 and TRBJ2-6; D is unclear. This CDR3 has 13 residues. V was pared by 8 bases and J by 1 base, with 7 bases between. Per germline, CDR1 SGHRS and CDR2 YFSETQ. The CDR3 DNA sequence: TGCGCCAGTGACACTTCTGGGGCCAACGTCCTGACTTTC. It translates to CASDTSGANVLTF.

The rearrangement joins TRBV7-2 to TRBJ2-5; D may match TRBD1 or TRBD2 (5 bases each). With 5 bases removed from V and 5 bases from J, the gap between germline ends came to 24 bases. Per germline, CDR1 SGHTA and CDR2 FQGNSA. The CDR3 spans 17 residues. The CDR3: CASSARGGGWGMETQYF. CDR3 nucleotides: TGTGCCAGCAGCGCCCGTGGTGGCGGGTGGGGCATGGAGACCCAGTACTTC.

The chain employs TRBV5-1 and TRBJ1-2; 9 bases align to TRBD1. The CDR3 runs 15 residues. CDR1 is SGHRS and CDR2 is YFSETQ in the germline V gene. V lost 4 bases and J lost 4; bases outside the gene matches: 8. The CDR3 protein is CASSIQGQGSYGYTF. The CDR3 DNA follows: TGCGCCAGCAGCATCCAGGGACAGGGAAGCTATGGCTACACCTTC.

V usage is TRBV5-1 and J usage is TRBJ2-7; 11 bases line up with TRBD2. Trimming took 0 bases from V and 3 from J; bases not matched to a gene: 5. This CDR3 contains 16 residues. Per the germline V gene, CDR1 is SGHRS and CDR2 is YFSETQ. The CDR3 DNA reads as TGCGCCAGCAGCTTGGAAGGACTAGCGGGCCACTACGAGCAGTACTTC. It encodes CASSLEGLAGHYEQYF. The complete variable domain, with remaining parts taken from reference TRBV5-1 and TRBJ2-7, reads KAGVTQTPRYLIKTRGQQVTLSCSPISGHRSVSWYQQTPGQGLQFLFEYFSETQRNKGNFPGRFSGRQFSNSRSEMNVSTLELGDSALYLCASSLEGLAGHYEQYFGPGTRLTVT.

This clone was counted a few times. The rearrangement links TRBV6-6 to TRBJ1-5; D call uncertain. The CDR3 contains 14 residues. Germline lookup yields CDR1 MNHNY and CDR2 SVGAGI (reference sequence). The V end was cut by 5 bases, the J end by 0 bases, with 8 bases between. CDR3 loop: CASSRDYSNQPQHF. The CDR3 nucleotides read TGTGCCAGCAGTAGGGATTATAGCAATCAGCCCCAGCATTTT.

This chain links TRBV7-6 with TRBJ2-1, with 7 nucleotides matching TRBD2. This CDR3 has 16 amino acids. V lost 1 base to trimming and J lost 5 bases; unmatched junction nucleotides: 8. Germline V gives CDR1 SGHVS, CDR2 FNYEAQ. In nucleotides, the CDR3 is TGTGCCAGCAGCTTAGGCTTTGCGGGAGCCCACAATGAGCAGTTCTTC. It specifies CASSLGFAGAHNEQFF.

In this sample, this clone turned up once. This chain connects TRBV10-3 to TRBJ2-5; 10 bases fit TRBD1. The CDR3 contains 13 residues. J was trimmed by 5 bases and V by 6 bases; bases with no gene match: 3. Germline lookup yields CDR1 ENHRY and CDR2 SYGVKD. CDR3 protein: CAIRGQGVETQYF. The CDR3 DNA reads as TGTGCCATCAGAGGACAGGGGGTTGAGACCCAGTACTTC.

V is TRBV18 and J is TRBJ1-1; D is unclear. Trimming took off 0 bases at V and 1 base at J, with 6 bases between the two ends. The germline CDR1 and CDR2 sequences are KGHSH and LQKENI. The CDR3 runs 14 residues. The CDR3 sequence: CASSPPGKNTEAFF. CDR3 nucleotide sequence: TGTGCCAGCTCACCACCGGGGAAGAACACTGAAGCTTTCTTT.

V usage is TRBV27 and J usage is TRBJ2-7, with TRBD1 matching over 7 bases. This CDR3 has 14 residues. In germline, CDR1 is MNHEY, CDR2 SMNVEV (reference sequence). With V trimmed by 2 bases and J by 2 bases, 3 bases remained unmatched. The CDR3 spells CASSLIGTAYEQYF. CDR3 DNA sequence: TGTGCCAGCAGTTTAATAGGGACAGCCTACGAGCAGTACTTC.

This chain joins TRBV6-5 and TRBJ2-7, with 11 bases fitting TRBD2. The CDR3 is made up of 14 amino acids. Per germline, CDR1 MNHEY and CDR2 SVGAGI. The junction had 1 base not matched to a gene; V was cut back by 6 bases and J by 0 bases. DNA of the CDR3: TGTGCCAGCAGCGGGACTAGCGGCTCCTACGAGCAGTACTTC. It encodes CASSGTSGSYEQYF.

A few counts support this clone. The V and J genes are TRBV3-1 (or the pseudogene TRBV3-2) and TRBJ1-5; D remains ambiguous. Trimming removed 2 bases from V and 3 bases from J, with 8 bases in between. Looked up from germline, CDR1 is LGHDT and CDR2 is YNNKEL (reference sequence). The CDR3 consists of 14 residues. The CDR3 region has the DNA TGTGCCAGCAGCCAACGGGTTGACAATCAGCCCCAGCATTTT. This gives the protein CASSQRVDNQPQHF.

The chain joins TRBV27 to TRBJ1-5; D not certain. Trimming shortened V by 6 bases and J by 0 bases, and 18 bases separated the two germline ends. Germline V gene sequence: CDR1 MNHEY, CDR2 SMNVEV (reference sequence). CDR3 length: 17 residues. The CDR3 DNA is TGTGCCAGCAGGCCGCAGTTAGGCAGTGATAGCAATCAGCCCCAGCATTTT. Translation: CASRPQLGSDSNQPQHF.

The chain carries TRBV6-5 and TRBJ1-1; D unclear. The CDR3 sequence is 14 residues long. Trimming cost V 4 bases and J 1 base, with 10 bases left between them. Germline V lookup: CDR1 MNHEY, CDR2 SVGAGI. DNA for the CDR3: TGTGCCAGCAGTTTACAGATTTGGAACACTGAAGCTTTCTTT. Residues: CASSLQIWNTEAFF.

The rearrangement links TRBV7-9 to TRBJ2-2, with D possibly TRBD1 on 6 matching bases. The V gene's germline CDR1 is SEHNR and CDR2 FQNEAQ (reference sequence). This CDR3 comprises 13 residues. Trimming took 5 bases from V and 4 from J, leaving 8 bases between them. This chain's CDR3 is CASSRGGTGELFF. CDR3 nucleotides: TGTGCCAGCAGCCGAGGGGGCACCGGGGAGCTGTTTTTT.

The gene calls are TRBV18 and TRBJ1-4; no clear D. The CDR3 contains 15 residues. Germline values: CDR1 KGHSH, CDR2 LQKENI. V lost 1 base and J 4 bases, leaving 10 bases between the germline ends. CDR3 sequence reads: CASSPQLSINEKLFF. The CDR3 DNA follows: TGTGCCAGCTCACCACAATTAAGCATTAATGAAAAACTGTTTTTT.

This CDR3 reads CASRSGPEQYF. In DNA form, the CDR3 reads TGCGCCAGCAGGTCAGGTCCCGAGCAGTACTTC. The V call is TRBV10-2, the J call TRBJ2-7, with D hard to call. The germline V gene has CDR1 WSHSY and CDR2 SAAADI. The V and J ends lost 6 bases and 6 bases respectively, with 9 bases between them. The CDR3 extends over 11 amino acids.

V is TRBV5-1 and J is TRBJ2-5; perhaps D is TRBD1 or TRBD2 (5 bases each). This CDR3 is built from 15 residues. Trimming took 1 base from V and 8 from J, leaving 18 bases between them. The germline V gene has CDR1 SGHRS and CDR2 YFSETQ. The CDR3: CASSLSALDGDTQYF. The CDR3 DNA reads TGCGCCAGCAGCTTGTCGGCTCTAGATGGGGACACCCAGTACTTC.

The chain is built from TRBV5-8 and TRBJ2-7; tentative D call: TRBD1 (6 bases). The V and J ends lost 4 bases and 10 bases respectively, with 21 bases between them. The CDR3 runs to 14 residues. Germline V lookup: CDR1 SGHTS, CDR2 YDEGEE. CDR3 DNA: TGTGCCAGCAGCCACGACAGGAACCGACCTACCCAGTACTTC. Its translation: CASSHDRNRPTQYF.

The chain uses TRBV9 and TRBJ1-2; D is unclear. The CDR3 has 15 amino acids. With 0 bases removed from V and 3 bases from J, the gap between germline ends came to 12 bases. CDR1 and CDR2 (germline): SGDLS, YYNGEE. The CDR3 region has the DNA TGTGCCAGCAGCGTAGCTACTAGACCCCACTATGGCTACACCTTC. This gives the protein CASSVATRPHYGYTF.

CDR3 sequence reads: CASSLRTGQGWPNSPLHF. The CDR3 DNA follows: TGTGCCAGCAGCTTGCGCACGGGACAGGGGTGGCCGAATTCACCCCTCCACTTT. V is TRBV5-5 and J is TRBJ1-6; 10 bases line up with TRBD1. In germline, CDR1 is SGHKS, CDR2 YYEKEE (reference sequence). V gave up 1 base and J gave up 7 bases; unmatched junction bases: 11. This CDR3 contains 18 residues.

The V call is TRBV9, the J call TRBJ2-7; D unresolved. V dropped 3 bases and J dropped 6 bases, with 16 bases sitting between them. The CDR3 sequence is 14 residues long. The germline gives CDR1 SGDLS, CDR2 YYNGEE. CDR3 region: CASSALPGVGEQYF. CDR3 nucleotides: TGTGCCAGCAGCGCCCTCCCTGGGGTGGGCGAGCAGTACTTC.

This clone has just one count. The rearrangement links TRBV9 to TRBJ1-4; TRBD1 is a possible D gene (5 bases). Trimming removed 4 bases from V and 6 bases from J, with 16 bases in between. The CDR3 is 15 residues long. The germline CDR1 and CDR2 sequences are SGDLS and YYNGEE. CDR3 sequence: CASSPTGLPYEKLFF. The CDR3 DNA sequence: TGTGCCAGCAGCCCTACGGGGCTGCCTTATGAAAAACTGTTTTTT.

This chain joins TRBV5-8 and TRBJ2-3; 10 bases align to TRBD2. This CDR3 is built from 17 residues. V lost 2 bases to trimming and J lost 5 bases; unmatched junction nucleotides: 11. Germline V gene lookup returns CDR1 SGHTS and CDR2 YDEGEE. The CDR3 coding sequence is TGTGCCAGCAGCTTCCGACGAGGAGCGGGGGGGATAGATACGCAGTATTTT. Its protein is CASSFRRGAGGIDTQYF.

The chain links TRBV5-6 to TRBJ1-2; D gene ambiguous. V lost 2 bases to trimming and J lost 4 bases, with 6 bases between them. The length of the CDR3 is 12 residues. Germline CDR1 is SGHDT and CDR2 is YYEEEE. The CDR3 sequence is CASSFARYGYTF. CDR3 DNA: TGTGCCAGCAGCTTCGCCCGCTATGGCTACACCTTC.

The chain is built from TRBV5-4 and TRBJ1-5; no clear D. Germline V CDR1 and CDR2: SGHNT, YYREEE (reference sequence). The CDR3 is made up of 14 amino acids. Trimming pared 5 bases from V and 1 base from J, leaving 10 bases between. The CDR3 DNA is TGTGCCAGCAGTCAAGGACCCAGCAATCAGCCCCAGCATTTT. Residues: CASSQGPSNQPQHF.

V is TRBV7-9 and J is TRBJ1-5; D is unclear. From germline, CDR1 is SEHNR and CDR2 FQNEAQ (reference sequence). This CDR3 is 12 amino acids long. V was cut by 8 bases and J by 0 bases, with 5 bases left in between. CDR3 sequence (DNA): TGTGCCAGCCAGCGTAGCAATCAGCCCCAGCATTTT. Protein sequence: CASQRSNQPQHF. Using reference TRBV7-9 and TRBJ1-5 for the parts outside the CDR3, the full variable domain is DTGVSQNPRHKITKRGQNVTFRCDPISEHNRLYWYRQTLGQGPEFLTYFQNEAQLEKSRLLSDRFSAERPKGSFSTLEIQRTEQGDSAMYLCASQRSNQPQHFGDGTRLSIL.